This TCR beta chain was documented in a study of T cells in Graves' hyperthyroidism and ophthalmopathy. This clonotype has a count of ten or more. Authors of the study amplified TCR beta CDR3 regions from RNA transcripts. The HTBI primer set drove a first-round RT-PCR of the TCR CDR3. One entry per CDR3 protein, called by TCRdb with MiXCR from the multiplex PCR reads. The sample holds roughly 580,000 distinct CDR3 sequences, around 14% seen once. V dropped 8 bases and J dropped 1 base, with 12 bases sitting between them. Germline CDR1 and CDR2: KGHDR and SFDVKD. This CDR3 region has 14 residues. The chain carries TRBV24-1 and TRBJ2-3; tentatively, D is TRBD2 (6 bases). Sequencing was carried out using blood. The sequence was obtained from a woman aged 25-40 years with Graves' hyperthyroidism that later progressed to Graves' ophthalmopathy. The CDR3 reads CATNNGSGTDTQYF. CDR3 sequence (DNA): TGTGCCACCAACAACGGGAGCGGCACAGATACGCAGTATTTT.